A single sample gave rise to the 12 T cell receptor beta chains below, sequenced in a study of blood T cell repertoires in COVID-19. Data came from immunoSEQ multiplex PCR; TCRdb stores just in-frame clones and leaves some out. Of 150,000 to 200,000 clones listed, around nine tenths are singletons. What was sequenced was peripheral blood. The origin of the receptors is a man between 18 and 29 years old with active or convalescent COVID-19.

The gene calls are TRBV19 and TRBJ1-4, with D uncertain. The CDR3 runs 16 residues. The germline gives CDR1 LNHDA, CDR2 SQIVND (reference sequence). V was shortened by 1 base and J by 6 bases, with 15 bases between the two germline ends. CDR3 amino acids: CASSIARPGVDEKLFF. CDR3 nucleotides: TGTGCCAGTAGTATAGCCCGCCCGGGAGTGGATGAAAAACTGTTTTTT.

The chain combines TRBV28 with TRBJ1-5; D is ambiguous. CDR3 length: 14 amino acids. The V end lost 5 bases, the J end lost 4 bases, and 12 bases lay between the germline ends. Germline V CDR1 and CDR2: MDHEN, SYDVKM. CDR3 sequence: CASSHPRRNQPQHF. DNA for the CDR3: TGTGCCAGCAGTCACCCTAGGAGAAATCAGCCCCAGCATTTT. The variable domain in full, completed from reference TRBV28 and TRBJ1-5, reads DVKVTQSSRYLVKRTGEKVFLECVQDMDHENMFWYRQDPGLGLRLIYFSYDVKMKEKGDIPEGYSVSREKKERFSLILESASTNQTSMYLCASSHPRRNQPQHFGDGTRLSIL.

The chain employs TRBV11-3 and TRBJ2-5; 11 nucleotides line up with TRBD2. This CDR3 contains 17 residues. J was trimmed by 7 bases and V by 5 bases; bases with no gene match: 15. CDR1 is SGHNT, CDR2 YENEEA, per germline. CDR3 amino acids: CASSDRSGTSGSRTQYF. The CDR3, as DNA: TGTGCCAGCAGCGATAGGTCCGGGACTAGCGGTTCTAGGACCCAGTACTTC.

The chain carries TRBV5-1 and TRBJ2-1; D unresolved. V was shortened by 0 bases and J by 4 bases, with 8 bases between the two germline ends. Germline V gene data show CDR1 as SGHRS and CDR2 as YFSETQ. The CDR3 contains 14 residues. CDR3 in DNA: TGCGCCAGCAGCTTGGAAACTTTTTACAATGAGCAGTTCTTC. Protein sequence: CASSLETFYNEQFF.

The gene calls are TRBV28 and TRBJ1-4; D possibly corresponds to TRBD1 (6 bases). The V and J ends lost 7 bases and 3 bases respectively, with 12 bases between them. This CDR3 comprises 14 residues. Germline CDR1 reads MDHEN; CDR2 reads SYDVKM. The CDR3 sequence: CASTRAGANEKLFF. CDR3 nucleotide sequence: TGTGCCAGCACCCGTGCAGGGGCTAATGAAAAACTGTTTTTT.

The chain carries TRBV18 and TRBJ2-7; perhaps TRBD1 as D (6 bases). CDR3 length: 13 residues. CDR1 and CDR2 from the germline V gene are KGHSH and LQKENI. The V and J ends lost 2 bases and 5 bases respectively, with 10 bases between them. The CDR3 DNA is TGTGCCAGCTCACCAACACAGGGTAACGAGCAGTACGTC. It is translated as CASSPTQGNEQYV.

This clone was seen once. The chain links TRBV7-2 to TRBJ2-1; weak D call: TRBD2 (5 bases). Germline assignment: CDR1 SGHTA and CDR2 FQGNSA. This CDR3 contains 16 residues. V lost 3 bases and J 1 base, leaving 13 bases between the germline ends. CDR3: CASSFGLSASYNEQFF. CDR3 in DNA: TGTGCCAGCAGCTTCGGACTTTCGGCTTCCTACAATGAGCAGTTCTTC.

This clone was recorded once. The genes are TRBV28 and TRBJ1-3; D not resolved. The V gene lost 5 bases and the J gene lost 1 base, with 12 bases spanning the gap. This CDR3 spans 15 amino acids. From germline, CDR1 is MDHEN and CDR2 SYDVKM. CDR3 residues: CASSSRKPSGNTIYF. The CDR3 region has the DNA TGTGCCAGCAGTAGCCGCAAGCCATCTGGAAACACCATATATTTT.

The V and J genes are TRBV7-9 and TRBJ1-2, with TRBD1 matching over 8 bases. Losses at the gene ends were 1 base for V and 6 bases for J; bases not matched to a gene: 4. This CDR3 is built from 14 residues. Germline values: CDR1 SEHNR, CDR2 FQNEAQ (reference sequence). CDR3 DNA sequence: TGTGCCAGCAGCTTAGGGCAGGGGGCCCATGGCTACACCTTC. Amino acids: CASSLGQGAHGYTF. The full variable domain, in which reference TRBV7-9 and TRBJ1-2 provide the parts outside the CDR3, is DTGVSQNPRHKITKRGQNVTFRCDPISEHNRLYWYRQTLGQGPEFLTYFQNEAQLEKSRLLSDRFSAERPKGSFSTLEIQRTEQGDSAMYLCASSLGQGAHGYTFGSGTRLTVV.

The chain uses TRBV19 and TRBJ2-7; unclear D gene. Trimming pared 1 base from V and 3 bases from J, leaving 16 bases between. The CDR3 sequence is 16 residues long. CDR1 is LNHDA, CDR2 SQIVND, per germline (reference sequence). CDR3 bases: TGTGCCAGTAGTATAGTAGTCCACGAATTAGACTACGAGCAGTACTTC. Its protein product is CASSIVVHELDYEQYF.

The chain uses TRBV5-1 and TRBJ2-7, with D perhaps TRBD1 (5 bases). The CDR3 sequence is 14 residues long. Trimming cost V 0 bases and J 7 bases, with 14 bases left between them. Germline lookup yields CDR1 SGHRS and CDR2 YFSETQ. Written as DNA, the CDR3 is TGCGCCAGCAGCTTGGACGTTCCCCCAGGGGAGCAGTACTTC. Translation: CASSLDVPPGEQYF.

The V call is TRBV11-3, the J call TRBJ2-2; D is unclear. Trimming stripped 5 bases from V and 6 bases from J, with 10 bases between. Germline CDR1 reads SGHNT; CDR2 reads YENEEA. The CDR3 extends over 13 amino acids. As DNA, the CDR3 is TGTGCCAGCAGCCTGACGGGTCCCGGGGAGCTGTTTTTT. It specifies CASSLTGPGELFF.